This T cell receptor (beta chain) appears in the sequencing data of a study of blood T cell repertoires in COVID-19. As for the study in general: Samples taken during acute and convalescent COVID-19 were collected in the United States, Italy and Spain. PBMCs, B-cell-depleted T cells, or T cells were the source of the cDNA or gDNA that made up the material.

Under the authors' procedure: Reference gene primers were amplified, and this amplification served to estimate nucleated cell counts. TCRdb's copy holds only in-frame clones and misses some; the assay was immunoSEQ multiplex PCR. D and trimming come from the DNA, and the V and J calls and clone size come from that table. In the table there are under 350,000 clones, 65% to 90% of which are singletons. The CDR3 totals 17 residues. The germline V gene has CDR1 MDHEN and CDR2 SYDVKM. Trimming removed 6 bases from V and 1 base from J, with 16 bases in between. The chain combines TRBV28 with TRBJ2-6; the D is unclear. This TCR came from a human donor in a cohort sampled during active COVID-19. The material sequenced was peripheral blood. The CDR3 DNA reads as TGTGCCAGCAGCCGGTCGCTGGTCCAATCTGGGGCCAACGTCCTGACTTTC. Protein sequence: CASSRSLVQSGANVLTF.